This is a list of T cell receptor beta chains from one sample in a study of blood T cell repertoires in COVID-19. Assay used: immunoSEQ multiplex PCR; TCRdb lists only in-frame clones, some missing. This table holds some 250,000 clones, about four fifths found once. The source material was peripheral blood. These receptors were obtained from a man under 40 who had recovered from COVID-19. Each CDR3 is given without its conserved first and last residue.

v_call,cdr3_aa
TRBV5-1,ASSLVPGSGYGYT
TRBV29-1,SVHDSPRGNTEAF
TRBV5-1,ASRTGQGLSPLH
TRBV19,ASSKGQGSNNEQF
TRBV19,ASSWDSLISGANVLT
TRBV25-1,ASSESGGSYSGANVLT
TRBV5-1,ASSGGQGAPYEQY
TRBV5-4,ASSLAPYGYT
TRBV7-8,ASSLGTSGGPDTQY
TRBV11-1,ASSLAAGTDTQY
TRBV7-3,ASSLVPRKDSPLH
TRBV9,ASSVGSGTATNEKLF
TRBV6-7,ASSQKQLAKNIQY
TRBV14,ASSQDEDWNYGYT
TRBV7-2,ASSFLPGKETQY
TRBV5-1,ASSLTGEPYNEQF
TRBV10-3,AIGRSTVGYEQF
TRBV6-2/TRBV6-3,ASSTTGGYGYT
TRBV5-6,ASSQMGPGYT
TRBV19,ASSKQGTGELF
TRBV6-1,ASSEDRLTGGYT
TRBV11-2,ASSLPAGGKLF
TRBV21-1,ASSPGQGYNEQF
TRBV7-6,ASSLGGGRVQETQY